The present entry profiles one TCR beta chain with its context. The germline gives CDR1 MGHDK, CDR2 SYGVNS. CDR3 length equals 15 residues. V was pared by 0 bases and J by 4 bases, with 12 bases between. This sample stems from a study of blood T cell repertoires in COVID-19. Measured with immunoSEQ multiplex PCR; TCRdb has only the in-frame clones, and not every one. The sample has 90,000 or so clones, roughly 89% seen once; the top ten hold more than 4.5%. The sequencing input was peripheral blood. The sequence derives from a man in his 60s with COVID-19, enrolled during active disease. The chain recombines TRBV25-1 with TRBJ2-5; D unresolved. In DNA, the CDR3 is TGTGCCAGCAGTGAATATCTGACTGGAACAGAGACCCAGTACTTC. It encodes CASSEYLTGTETQYF. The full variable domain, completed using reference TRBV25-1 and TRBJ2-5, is EADIYQTPRYLVIGTGKKITLECSQTMGHDKMYWYQQDPGMELHLIHYSYGVNSTEKGDLSSESTVSRIRTEHFPLTLESARPSHTSQYLCASSEYLTGTETQYFGPGTRLLVL.